The present T cell receptor (beta chain) was sequenced within a study of blood T cells in healthy people across ages. Study context: Through template switching, about one barcoded beta molecule was captured per two T cells, as measured in model experiments. Whole-study results and caveats: Versus aged donors, long-lived donors had higher diversity and more naive CD4+ cells.

Healthy individuals of Caucasian origin from Russia, aged about 6 to 100, served as donors. Details on this clonotype: The antigen remains unidentified.

A second PCR of 7 to 11 cycles used a sample-barcoded 5' primer and a J-beta primer mix. From each sample, at least 2.5 million paired-end reads containing CDR3 were obtained. Using its own MiXCR run on the 5' RACE reads, TCRdb lists one record per CDR3 protein. The sample contains roughly 1.4 million distinct CDR3 sequences, approximately 59% of which appear only once. Sequenced input: blood. This sequence originates from a young man in good health.

In nucleotides, the CDR3 is TGTGCCAGCAGTTTATCGAGGCAGTATGGCTACACCTTC. Its translation: CASSLSRQYGYTF. The chain carries TRBV27 and TRBJ1-2; no clear D gene. Looked up from germline, CDR1 is MNHEY and CDR2 is SMNVEV (reference sequence). V dropped 0 bases and J dropped 5 bases, with 7 bases sitting between them. CDR3 length: 13 residues.